The 12 T cell receptor beta chains presented below share a single source sample, sequenced in a study of CD8+CD57+ T cells in acquired aplastic anemia (dated by TCRdb to between 2018 and 2020). Flow cytometry had shown CD8+CD57+ cell expansion in the patients selected for sequencing. Sequencing used an Illumina HiSeq 2000. Profiling of TCR beta VDJ combinations and CDR3 sequences used genomic DNA as the template. TCRdb trimmed the raw reads at Q25, called clones with MiXCR and kept productive beta chains. When rows share a CDR3 protein, they turn into one entry using the most common DNA and genes. In this sample the table shows hundreds of thousands of distinct CDR3 sequences, about a third of which occur a single time. The top ten hold 0.82% of the sample. Sequenced sample: sorted CD4+, CD8+, or CD8+CD57+ T cells (not recorded which) from PBMCs. Receptor source: a human donor with aplastic anemia.

The chain carries TRBV9 and TRBJ1-4; tentatively, D is TRBD1 (6 bases). Germline V gene sequence: CDR1 SGDLS, CDR2 YYNGEE. Trimming took 0 bases from V and 6 from J, leaving 9 bases between them. The CDR3 runs 14 residues. The CDR3 loop reads CASSVGGAHEKLFF. DNA of the CDR3: TGTGCCAGCAGCGTAGGGGGGGCTCATGAAAAACTGTTTTTT.

The chain joins TRBV15 to TRBJ1-6, with TRBD1 matching 8 bases. The CDR3 length is 14 residues. Germline V gene lookup returns CDR1 LNHNV and CDR2 YYDKDF (reference sequence). V trimming: 3 bases; J trimming: 8 bases; junction bases outside the gene matches: 3. The CDR3 DNA reads TGTGCCACCAGCAGCTTACAGGGGGATTCACCCCTCCACTTT. It translates to CATSSLQGDSPLHF.

J is TRBJ2-1 and V is TRBV7-1, with 12 bases that match TRBD2. TRBV7-1 qualifies as an ORF whose function is uncertain. The junction had 12 bases not matched to a gene; V was cut back by 3 bases and J by 6 bases. This CDR3 region has 18 residues. In DNA, the CDR3 is TGTGCCAGCAGCTCCCCCCAAAGACTAGCGGGAGTGGGCAATGAGCAGTTCTTC. Translating gives CASSSPQRLAGVGNEQFF.

This clonotype was counted ten times or more. This chain links TRBV20-1 with TRBJ2-7, with a weak D call TRBD2 (5 bases). The germline V gene has CDR1 DFQATT and CDR2 SNEGSKA (reference sequence). The V end was cut by 3 bases, the J end by 0 bases, with 12 bases between. The CDR3 totals 14 residues. This chain's CDR3 is CSASPQTNSYEQYF. The CDR3 DNA is TGCAGTGCTAGTCCCCAGACTAACTCCTACGAGCAGTACTTC.

Here the CDR3 reads CASRMRTGGGYTF. CDR3 nucleotides: TGTGCCAGCAGAATGAGGACAGGTGGTGGCTACACCTTC. The chain recombines TRBV2 with TRBJ1-2, with 7 bases aligning to TRBD1. This CDR3 region has 13 residues. Germline-derived CDR1 and CDR2 are SNHLY and FYNNEI. With 6 bases clipped from V and 7 bases from J, the junction kept 8 bases outside the gene matches.

The chain links TRBV24-1 to TRBJ2-3; TRBD2 aligns across 11 bases. This CDR3 has 18 residues. J gave up 2 bases and V 5 bases, and 11 bases lay outside the gene matches. Germline CDR1 is KGHDR and CDR2 is SFDVKD. CDR3 amino acids: CATSASSLTSGATDTQYF. DNA for the CDR3: TGTGCCACCAGTGCTAGTAGCCTGACTAGCGGGGCCACAGATACGCAGTATTTT.

This clonotype came up a few times. The chain combines TRBV9 with TRBJ2-1; 8 bases line up with TRBD1. Germline CDR1 reads SGDLS; CDR2 reads YYNGEE. V trimming: 4 bases; J trimming: 8 bases; junction bases outside the gene matches: 5. The CDR3 contains 13 residues. CDR3 region: CASSTTGAHEQFF. For the CDR3, the DNA is TGTGCCAGCAGCACGACAGGGGCCCATGAGCAGTTCTTC. Together with reference TRBV9 and TRBJ2-1, the CDR3 gives the full variable domain: DSGVTQTPKHLITATGQRVTLRCSPRSGDLSVYWYQQSLDQGLQFLIQYYNGEERAKGNILERFSAQQFPDLHSELNLSSLELGDSALYFCASSTTGAHEQFFGPGTRLTVL.

This clonotype was observed a handful of times. This chain links TRBV5-1 with TRBJ2-3; no firm D call. The CDR3 has 13 residues. V was clipped by 2 bases and J by 4 bases, with 8 bases between them. Per the germline V gene, CDR1 is SGHRS and CDR2 is YFSETQ. CDR3 loop: CASSLVYADTQYF. The CDR3 nucleotides read TGCGCCAGCAGCTTAGTTTACGCAGATACGCAGTATTTT. Looking up the rest from reference TRBV5-1 and TRBJ2-3 gives the full variable domain: KAGVTQTPRYLIKTRGQQVTLSCSPISGHRSVSWYQQTPGQGLQFLFEYFSETQRNKGNFPGRFSGRQFSNSRSEMNVSTLELGDSALYLCASSLVYADTQYFGPGTRLTVL.

This clonotype was detected ten times or more. The V gene is TRBV29-1, the J gene TRBJ1-1; D is possibly TRBD1 (5 bases). Germline values: CDR1 SQVTM, CDR2 ANQGSEA. Trimming took off 2 bases at V and 7 bases at J, with 11 bases between the two ends. This CDR3 is built from 12 residues. The CDR3 DNA follows: TGCAGCGTTGAAAGGGGCGCCTATGAAGCTTTCTTT. Its translation is CSVERGAYEAFF.

This clonotype occurred many times. The genes are TRBV19 and TRBJ1-2; D remains unclear. Germline values: CDR1 LNHDA, CDR2 SQIVND (reference sequence). The CDR3 is made up of 14 amino acids. Trimming stripped 9 bases from V and 0 bases from J, with 14 bases between. The CDR3 region has the DNA TGTGCCAGCAGATGGGGAGCTTCTAACTATGGCTACACCTTC. Residues: CASRWGASNYGYTF.

This clonotype was seen a few times. The chain couples TRBV20-1 to TRBJ1-5, with a tentative D call TRBD1 (5 bases). Germline V gives CDR1 DFQATT, CDR2 SNEGSKA (reference sequence). The CDR3 is made up of 17 amino acids. The V end was cut by 1 base, the J end by 3 bases, with 19 bases between. CDR3 nucleotide sequence: TGCAGTGCTAGAGTCAACAGGAGGGTCCTTTACAATCAGCCCCAGCATTTT. This codes for CSARVNRRVLYNQPQHF.

The gene calls are TRBV28 and TRBJ2-7; TRBD1 might be the D (6 bases). Trimming cost V 6 bases and J 6 bases, with 12 bases left between them. Germline V gene data show CDR1 as MDHEN and CDR2 as SYDVKM. CDR3 size: 12 residues. This CDR3 reads CASRATGGEQYF. The CDR3, as DNA: TGTGCCAGCAGGGCGACAGGAGGCGAGCAGTACTTC.